This T cell receptor beta chain derives from a study of blood T cell repertoires in COVID-19. Study details: Sites in the United States, Italy and Spain provided acute and convalescent COVID-19 samples. The cDNA or gDNA used as material had been derived from T cells, B-cell-depleted T cells, or PBMCs.

A single count supports this clone. As originally analysed: By means of reference gene primer amplification, nucleated cell counts were estimated. Clones were read by immunoSEQ multiplex PCR, and TCRdb kept only the in-frame ones, dropping some. Clone size and V and J calls were adopted from that table, with D and trimming inferred from the DNA. The data hold around 140,000 clones, with 80% observed a single time. The CDR3 has 16 amino acids. Trimming took off 2 bases at V and 0 bases at J, with 14 bases between the two ends. Per germline, CDR1 MNHEY and CDR2 SMNVEV (reference sequence). The V gene is TRBV27, the J gene TRBJ2-7; D not certain. The TCR comes from a man in his 70s who had recovered from COVID-19. Sequencing was carried out using peripheral blood. CDR3 nucleotides: TGTGCCAGCAGTTTAGGTACGCCTTGGGCCTCCTACGAGCAGTACTTC. Its protein product is CASSLGTPWASYEQYF.